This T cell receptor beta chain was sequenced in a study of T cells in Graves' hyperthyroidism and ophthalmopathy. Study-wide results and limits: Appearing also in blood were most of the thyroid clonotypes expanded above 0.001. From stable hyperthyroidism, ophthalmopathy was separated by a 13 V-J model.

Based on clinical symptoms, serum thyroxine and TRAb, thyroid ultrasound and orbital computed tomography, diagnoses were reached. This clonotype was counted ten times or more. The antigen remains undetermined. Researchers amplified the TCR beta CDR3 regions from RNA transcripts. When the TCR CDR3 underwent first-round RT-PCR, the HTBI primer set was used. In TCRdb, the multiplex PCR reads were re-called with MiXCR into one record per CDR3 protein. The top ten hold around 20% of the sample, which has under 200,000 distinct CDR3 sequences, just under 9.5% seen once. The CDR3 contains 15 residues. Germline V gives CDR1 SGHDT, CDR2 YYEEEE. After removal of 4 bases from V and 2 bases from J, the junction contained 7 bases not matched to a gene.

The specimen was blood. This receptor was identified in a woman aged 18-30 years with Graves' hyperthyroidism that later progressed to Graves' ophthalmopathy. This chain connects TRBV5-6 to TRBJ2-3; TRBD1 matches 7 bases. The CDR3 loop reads CASSPQTGPTDTQYF. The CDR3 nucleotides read TGTGCCAGCAGCCCCCAGACAGGGCCCACAGATACGCAGTATTTT. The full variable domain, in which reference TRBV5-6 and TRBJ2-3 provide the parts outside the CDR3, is DAGVTQSPTHLIKTRGQQVTLRCSPKSGHDTVSWYQQALGQGPQFIFQYYEEEERQRGNFPDRFSGHQFPNYSSELNVNALLLGDSALYLCASSPQTGPTDTQYFGPGTRLTVL.